The 26 T cell receptor beta chains listed next were all sequenced from one sample in a study of blood T cell repertoires in COVID-19. Profiling relied on immunoSEQ multiplex PCR, and the TCRdb table lists in-frame clones only, not all of them. The sample lists approximately 89,000 clones, less than 85% occurring once. The sequencing sample was made of peripheral blood. The receptors stem from a woman over 75 with acute or convalescent COVID-19.

This chain uses TRBV12-3 or TRBV12-4 with TRBJ2-7; a weak D match, TRBD2 (6 bases). V was trimmed by 6 bases and J by 4 bases, leaving 13 bases between them. The CDR3 totals 13 residues. The CDR3 region is CASSPSREYEQYF. The CDR3 nucleotides read TGTGCCAGCAGCCCTTCACGGGAGTACGAGCAGTACTTC.

This chain connects TRBV30 to TRBJ2-2; the match to TRBD1 covers 7 bases. V lost 8 bases, J lost 4 bases, and 13 bases stayed unmatched. Germline V gene lookup returns CDR1 GTSNPN and CDR2 SVGIG (reference sequence). This CDR3 region has 15 residues. CDR3: CAEKTRQGSTGELFF. The CDR3 bases are TGTGCCGAAAAGACGAGACAGGGTTCCACCGGGGAGCTGTTTTTT.

The table lists this clone with a few counts. The chain combines TRBV7-3 with TRBJ2-1; no definite D call. The CDR3 consists of 13 residues. Deletions cut 3 bases from V and 7 bases from J, with 10 bases between. The germline CDR1 and CDR2 sequences are SGHTA and FQGTGA. CDR3 DNA: TGTGCCAGCAGCTTCCCTACTCTTAATGAGCAGTTCTTC. Translation: CASSFPTLNEQFF.

The chain is built from TRBV5-1 and TRBJ2-3; 10 bases line up with TRBD2. Germline V lookup: CDR1 SGHRS, CDR2 YFSETQ. With 4 bases clipped from V and 2 bases from J, the junction kept 4 bases outside the gene matches. The CDR3 contains 15 residues. This CDR3 is CASSTSGATTDTQYF. The CDR3 bases are TGCGCCAGCAGCACTAGCGGGGCCACCACAGATACGCAGTATTTT.

The gene calls are TRBV14 and TRBJ2-1; D gene unclear. The CDR3 contains 14 residues. The germline V and J ends were trimmed by 3 bases and 0 bases, with 6 bases remaining between them. Per the germline V gene, CDR1 is SGHDN and CDR2 is FVKESK. In DNA form, the CDR3 reads TGTGCCAGCAGCCATATTAGCTCCTACAATGAGCAGTTCTTC. Translation gives CASSHISSYNEQFF.

J is TRBJ1-4 and V is TRBV5-6; TRBD1 aligns across 11 bases. With V trimmed by 4 bases and J by 7 bases, 3 bases remained unmatched. The CDR3 contains 14 residues. Per the germline V gene, CDR1 is SGHDT and CDR2 is YYEEEE. CDR3 region: CASSRTGGSEKLFF. The DNA for the CDR3 is TGTGCCAGCAGCCGGACAGGGGGCTCTGAAAAACTGTTTTTT.

This sequence joins TRBV19 and TRBJ2-3; 10 positions match TRBD2. J was trimmed by 14 bases and V by 5 bases; bases with no gene match: 4. CDR3 length equals 11 residues. The germline gives CDR1 LNHDA, CDR2 SQIVND (reference sequence). The CDR3 bases are TGTGCCAGTAGTGGGCTAGCGGGAGTGTATTTT. Translating gives CASSGLAGVYF.

The chain combines TRBV6-4 with TRBJ2-7, with TRBD1 matching 7 bases. V dropped 6 bases and J dropped 5; count of bases not matched to a gene: 10. CDR3 length: 14 amino acids. CDR1 and CDR2 from the germline V gene are MRHNA and SNTAGT. The CDR3 here is CASRPDRASNEQYF. DNA for the CDR3: TGTGCCAGCAGGCCTGACAGGGCTTCCAACGAGCAGTACTTC.

The rearrangement joins TRBV18 to TRBJ2-1; 7 positions agree with TRBD1. This CDR3 comprises 14 residues. CDR1 and CDR2 (germline): KGHSH, LQKENI. Trimming took 7 bases from V and 6 from J; bases not matched to a gene: 9. Written as DNA, the CDR3 is TGTGCCAGCTACGACAGGGATTTAAGCAATGAGCAGTTCTTC. Its protein is CASYDRDLSNEQFF.

The gene calls are TRBV18 and TRBJ1-1; D is uncertain. V was cut by 1 base and J by 1 base, with 7 bases left in between. The CDR3 runs 14 residues. Per germline, CDR1 KGHSH and CDR2 LQKENI. Written as DNA, the CDR3 is TGTGCCAGCTCACCACTTGGAGAGAACACTGAAGCTTTCTTT. This gives the protein CASSPLGENTEAFF.

This clone appeared once. J is TRBJ2-7 and V is TRBV15, with 8 positions matching TRBD1. V lost 5 bases to trimming and J lost 5 bases; unmatched junction nucleotides: 14. Germline values: CDR1 LNHNV, CDR2 YYDKDF (reference sequence). CDR3 length: 16 amino acids. As DNA, the CDR3 is TGTGCCACCAGCGTATTCAGGGGGCAGGATTACCACGAGCAGTACTTC. Amino acids: CATSVFRGQDYHEQYF.

This clone was seen a few times. The V gene is TRBV3-1 (or the pseudogene TRBV3-2), the J gene TRBJ2-1; possibly TRBD2 for D (5 bases). CDR1 LGHDT and CDR2 YNNKEL come from the germline V gene (reference sequence). V lost 0 bases and J 5 bases, leaving 17 bases between the germline ends. There are 17 residues in the CDR3. CDR3 sequence reads: CASSQDLVSSPNNEQFF. The DNA for the CDR3 is TGTGCCAGCAGCCAAGATTTGGTATCTAGCCCCAACAATGAGCAGTTCTTC.

The chain recombines TRBV29-1 with TRBJ2-5; 7 bases map to TRBD2. V lost 5 bases to trimming and J lost 5 bases; unmatched junction nucleotides: 23. Germline-derived CDR1 and CDR2 are SQVTM and ANQGSEA. There are 18 residues in the CDR3. The CDR3 DNA reads TGCAGCGTTCGCGACAGAAAAGGCAGCGGTTGGGGGGGGGAGACCCAGTACTTC. As protein: CSVRDRKGSGWGGETQYF. The whole variable domain, remainder taken from reference TRBV29-1 and TRBJ2-5, is SAVISQKPSRDICQRGTSLTIQCQVDSQVTMMFWYRQQPGQSLTLIATANQGSEATYESGFVIDKFPISRPNLTFSTLTVSNMSPEDSSIYLCSVRDRKGSGWGGETQYFGPGTRLLVL.

The rearrangement links TRBV6-5 to TRBJ2-7, with 14 positions matching TRBD2. V shed 2 bases and J 0 bases; nucleotides not matched to a gene: 0. There are 16 residues in the CDR3. Germline CDR1 MNHEY, CDR2 SVGAGI. The CDR3 region is CASSYGTSGSSYEQYF. Written as DNA, the CDR3 is TGTGCCAGCAGTTACGGGACTAGCGGGAGCTCCTACGAGCAGTACTTC.

This clone appeared once. The V call is TRBV5-5, the J call TRBJ2-2; 7 bases map to TRBD1. The CDR3 extends over 18 amino acids. V was clipped by 3 bases and J by 1 base; unmatched bases: 12. Germline V gene sequence: CDR1 SGHKS, CDR2 YYEKEE (reference sequence). The DNA of the CDR3 is TGTGCCAGCAGCTATTGGCACCGGGACAGATTGAACACCGGGGAGCTGTTTTTT. Protein product: CASSYWHRDRLNTGELFF.

The rearrangement links TRBV5-1 to TRBJ1-4; TRBD1 matches at 8 bases. The CDR3 is 13 residues long. CDR1 and CDR2 (germline): SGHRS, YFSETQ. After removal of 6 bases from V and 8 bases from J, the junction contained 6 bases not matched to a gene. The CDR3 DNA follows: TGCGCCAGCAAGACACGGGACAGGGAAAAACTGTTTTTT. It is translated as CASKTRDREKLFF.

This chain joins TRBV7-9 and TRBJ1-4; a possible D gene is TRBD1 (6 bases). CDR1 and CDR2 (germline): SEHNR, FQNEAQ (reference sequence). This CDR3 comprises 15 residues. The V end lost 4 bases, the J end lost 3 bases, and 12 bases lay between the germline ends. CDR3 region: CASSSEGVSNEKLFF. DNA for the CDR3: TGTGCCAGCAGCTCAGAGGGGGTTTCTAATGAAAAACTGTTTTTT. The full variable domain, its missing parts supplied by reference TRBV7-9 and TRBJ1-4, is DTGVSQNPRHKITKRGQNVTFRCDPISEHNRLYWYRQTLGQGPEFLTYFQNEAQLEKSRLLSDRFSAERPKGSFSTLEIQRTEQGDSAMYLCASSSEGVSNEKLFFGSGTQLSVL.

This chain connects TRBV19 to TRBJ2-1; D perhaps matches TRBD2 (5 bases). CDR1 is LNHDA, CDR2 SQIVND, per germline (reference sequence). The CDR3 is made up of 15 amino acids. V was shortened by 5 bases and J by 1 base, with 12 bases between the two germline ends. The CDR3 protein is CASSPVSGSYNEQFF. The CDR3 nucleotides read TGTGCCAGTAGTCCGGTAAGCGGTTCCTACAATGAGCAGTTCTTC.

DNA for the CDR3: TGTGCCAGCAGCTCTGCATCTAGCGGTCCCTACGAGCAGTACTTC. Translation: CASSSASSGPYEQYF. V gene TRBV9 combines with J gene TRBJ2-7, with TRBD2 identical over 7 bases. Germline CDR1 is SGDLS and CDR2 is YYNGEE. This CDR3 has 15 residues. Germline trimming cut 4 bases from V and 2 bases from J; bases unmatched to any gene: 9.

The V and J genes are TRBV4-2 and TRBJ2-3, with D unclear. V was pared by 8 bases and J by 0 bases, with 15 bases between. The V gene's germline CDR1 is LGHNA and CDR2 YNFKEQ. The CDR3 sequence is 15 residues long. The CDR3 bases are TGTGCCAGCCAACACAACATCGCTAGCACAGATACGCAGTATTTT. It translates to CASQHNIASTDTQYF.

This clone was observed once. The CDR3 DNA is TGTGCCAGCTCACTTACTAGCGCCTCCTACAATGAGCAGTTCTTC. It is translated as CASSLTSASYNEQFF. The V call is TRBV18, the J call TRBJ2-1, with 7 positions matching TRBD2. V shed 4 bases, J shed 0 bases, and the junction held 3 bases outside the gene matches. The V gene's germline CDR1 is KGHSH and CDR2 LQKENI. CDR3 length equals 15 residues.

The chain recombines TRBV19 with TRBJ1-5; 9 bases line up with TRBD1. Trimming at V came to 5 bases and at J to 4 bases, leaving 12 bases not matched to a gene. CDR1 and CDR2 from the germline V gene are LNHDA and SQIVND (reference sequence). CDR3 length: 17 amino acids. CDR3 bases: TGTGCCAGTAGTGAGTCCCGGGACAGGGTCCGTAATCAGCCCCAGCATTTT. Its translation: CASSESRDRVRNQPQHF. Complete variable domain (other parts from reference TRBV19 and TRBJ1-5): DGGITQSPKYLFRKEGQNVTLSCEQNLNHDAMYWYRQDPGQGLRLIYYSQIVNDFQKGDIAEGYSVSREKKESFPLTVTSAQKNPTAFYLCASSESRDRVRNQPQHFGDGTRLSIL.

The chain employs TRBV6-5 and TRBJ1-1; D unclear. Germline loops: CDR1 MNHEY, CDR2 SVGAGI. This CDR3 has 13 amino acids. Trimming left V 1 base short and J 1 base short, with 4 bases between. The CDR3 nucleotides are TGTGCCAGCAGTTACTACGGGAACACTGAAGCTTTCTTT. This sequence encodes CASSYYGNTEAFF.

The genes are TRBV4-2 and TRBJ2-3, with D possibly being TRBD2 (6 bases). Germline-derived CDR1 and CDR2 are LGHNA and YNFKEQ. The CDR3 spans 14 residues. The V end lost 4 bases, the J end lost 6 bases, and 14 bases lay between the germline ends. The CDR3 reads CASSLILAADTQYF. The DNA for the CDR3 is TGTGCCAGCAGCCTGATTTTAGCGGCGGATACGCAGTATTTT.

A few counts support this clone. The genes are TRBV7-9 and TRBJ2-5; tentatively, D is TRBD2 (5 bases). Looked up from germline, CDR1 is SEHNR and CDR2 is FQNEAQ (reference sequence). This CDR3 comprises 13 residues. Between the trimmed V and J ends, which lost 5 bases and 5 bases, there was a span of 12 bases. Here the CDR3 DNA reads TGTGCCAGCAGCGGAGGAGTCTCGGAGACCCAGTACTTC. As protein: CASSGGVSETQYF.

This chain joins TRBV6-5 and TRBJ2-7; TRBD1 agrees at 10 bases. The germline CDR1 and CDR2 sequences are MNHEY and SVGAGI. V lost 7 bases and J lost 5; bases outside the gene matches: 5. The CDR3 extends over 13 amino acids. This CDR3 is CASTSGTGDEQYF. CDR3 nucleotide sequence: TGTGCCAGCACCTCCGGGACAGGGGACGAGCAGTACTTC.